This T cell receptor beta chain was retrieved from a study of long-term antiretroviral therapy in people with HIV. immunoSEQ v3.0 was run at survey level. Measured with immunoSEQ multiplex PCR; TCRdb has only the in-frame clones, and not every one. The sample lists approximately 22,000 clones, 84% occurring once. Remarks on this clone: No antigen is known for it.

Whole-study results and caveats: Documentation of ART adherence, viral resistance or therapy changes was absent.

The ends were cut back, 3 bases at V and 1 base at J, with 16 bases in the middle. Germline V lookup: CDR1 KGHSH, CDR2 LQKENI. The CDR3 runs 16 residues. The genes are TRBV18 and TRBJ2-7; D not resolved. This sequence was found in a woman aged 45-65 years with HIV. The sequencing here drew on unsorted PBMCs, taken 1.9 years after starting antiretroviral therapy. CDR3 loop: CASSPAVSAVSYEQYF. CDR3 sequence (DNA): TGTGCCAGCTCACCTGCAGTATCGGCAGTTTCCTACGAGCAGTACTTC.